This T cell receptor (beta chain) was identified during a study of cytomegalovirus exposure and HLA in healthy donors. PCR was performed using 60 Vbeta and 13 Jbeta primers. The data were produced by immunoSEQ multiplex PCR, yet TCRdb's version contains in-frame clones alone and is incomplete. The sample data list about 110,000 clones. V dropped 3 bases and J dropped 9 bases, with 12 bases sitting between them. Germline loops: CDR1 MNHNS, CDR2 SASEGT. This CDR3 spans 13 amino acids. The TCR comes from a man aged 50 or older in good health and CMV-seronegative. Material for sequencing was PBMCs. The J gene is TRBJ1-5, the V gene TRBV6-1; TRBD1 might be the D (6 bases). CDR3 DNA: TGTGCCAGCAGTGAGGGTGGGGGCTTGCCCCAGCATTTT. Amino acids: CASSEGGGLPQHF.